The T cell receptor (beta chain) described here comes from a study of blood T cell repertoires in COVID-19. Overall study context: Samples taken during acute and convalescent COVID-19 were collected in the United States, Italy and Spain. In each case, the material was cDNA or gDNA derived from T cells, B-cell-depleted T cells, or PBMCs.

Original data processing: Estimation of nucleated cell counts was performed using reference gene primer amplification. TCRdb's copy holds only in-frame clones and misses some; the assay was immunoSEQ multiplex PCR. The D gene and trimming were derived from the DNA, and the V and J assignments and clone size from that table. This table holds about 200,000 clones, around 78% found once. Germline-derived CDR1 and CDR2 are GTSNPN and SVGIG (reference sequence). The CDR3 loop spans 14 amino acids. V lost 5 bases, J lost 8 bases, and 11 bases stayed unmatched. The origin of this receptor is a woman older than 75 with active or convalescent COVID-19. The sample consisted of peripheral blood. The gene calls are TRBV30 and TRBJ2-1, with 8 nucleotides matching TRBD2. The CDR3 DNA is TGTGCCTGGGATACTGGGCGGGGGGCCGATGAGCAGTTCTTC. Its translation is CAWDTGRGADEQFF.